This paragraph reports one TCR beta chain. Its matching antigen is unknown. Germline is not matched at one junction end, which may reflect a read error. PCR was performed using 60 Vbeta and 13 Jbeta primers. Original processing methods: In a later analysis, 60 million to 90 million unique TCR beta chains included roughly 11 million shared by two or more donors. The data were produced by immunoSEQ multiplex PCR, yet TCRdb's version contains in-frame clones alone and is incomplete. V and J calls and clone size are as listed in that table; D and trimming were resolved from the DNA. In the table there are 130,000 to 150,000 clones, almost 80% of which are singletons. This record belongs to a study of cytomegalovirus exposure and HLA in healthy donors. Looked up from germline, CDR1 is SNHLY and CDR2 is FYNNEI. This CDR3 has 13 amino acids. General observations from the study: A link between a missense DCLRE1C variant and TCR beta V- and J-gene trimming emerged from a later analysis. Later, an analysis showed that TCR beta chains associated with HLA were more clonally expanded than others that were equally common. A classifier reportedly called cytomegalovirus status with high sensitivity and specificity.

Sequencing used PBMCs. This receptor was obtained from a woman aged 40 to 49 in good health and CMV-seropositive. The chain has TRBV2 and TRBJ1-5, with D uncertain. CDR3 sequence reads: CASGESSNQPQHF. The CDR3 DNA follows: TGTGCCAGCGGTGAGAGTAGCAATCAGCCCCAGCATTTT.